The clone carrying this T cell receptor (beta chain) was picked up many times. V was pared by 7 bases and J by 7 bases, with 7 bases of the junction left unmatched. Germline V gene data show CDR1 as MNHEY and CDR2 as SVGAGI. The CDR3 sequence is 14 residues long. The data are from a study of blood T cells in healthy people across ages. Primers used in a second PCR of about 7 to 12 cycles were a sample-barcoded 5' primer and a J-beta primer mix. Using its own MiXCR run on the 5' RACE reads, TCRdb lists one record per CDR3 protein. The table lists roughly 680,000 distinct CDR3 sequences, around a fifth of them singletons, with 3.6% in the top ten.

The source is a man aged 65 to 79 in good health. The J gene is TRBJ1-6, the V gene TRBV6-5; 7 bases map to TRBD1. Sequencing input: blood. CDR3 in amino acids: CASTSGTENSPLHF. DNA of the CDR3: TGTGCCAGCACCTCCGGGACAGAAAATTCACCCCTCCACTTT.